A single sample is the source of the 27 T cell receptor beta chains below, sequenced in a study of T cell clusters in autoimmune cytopenias. Roughly 40,000 genome equivalents of blood DNA were amplified for TRB. TRB was amplified by touch-down multiplex PCR, primer pools A and B combined. TCRdb re-called the multiplex PCR reads and shows each CDR3 protein once, DNA omitted. The repertoire table contains 4,500 to 7,000 distinct CDR3 sequences. The same data also contributed to another study, on T cell repertoires in aging, cancer and after chemotherapy.

The sample taken for sequencing was peripheral blood. The receptors originated from a human donor in good health.

By frequency, this clonotype registers medium-sized. J is TRBJ1-2 and V is TRBV15. The CDR3 consists of 13 residues. Germline CDR1 and CDR2: LNHNV and YYDKDF (reference sequence). CDR3 loop: CATSTLGDYGYTF.

This chain uses TRBV20-1 with TRBJ1-6; TCRdb picks TRBD1, but there is no DNA to check that call. Germline V gene sequence: CDR1 DFQATT, CDR2 SNEGSKA (reference sequence). This CDR3 is built from 12 residues. The CDR3 sequence is CSAPRGDSPLHF.

By frequency, this clonotype is medium-sized (0.01 to 0.1%). The chain links TRBV5-5 to TRBJ2-5; the TCRdb D gene call, TRBD2, has no DNA to confirm it. Germline CDR1 reads SGHKS; CDR2 reads YYEKEE (reference sequence). The CDR3 runs 16 residues. The chain's CDR3 is CASSPVPSQGQETQYF. Filled out from reference TRBV5-5 and TRBJ2-5, the complete variable domain reads DAGVTQSPTHLIKTRGQQVTLRCSPISGHKSVSWYQQVLGQGPQFIFQYYEKEERGRGNFPDRFSARQFPNYSSELNVNALLLGDSALYLCASSPVPSQGQETQYFGPGTRLLVL.

The gene calls are TRBV6-2 or TRBV6-3 and TRBJ1-5. This CDR3 comprises 13 residues. The germline gives CDR1 MNHEY, CDR2 SVGEGT. The CDR3 protein is CASSPHLDQPQHF.

This clonotype is classed as medium-sized by frequency. CDR3 sequence: CASSLANRGLNEQFF. The chain carries TRBV12-3 or TRBV12-4 and TRBJ2-1; TCRdb selects TRBD1, and the lack of DNA leaves this call unchecked. There are 15 residues in the CDR3.

According to its frequency, this clonotype is medium-sized. The rearrangement links TRBV5-5 to TRBJ2-6; TCRdb indicates TRBD1, and absent DNA this call remains unverified. The CDR3 contains 17 residues. Germline V lookup: CDR1 SGHKS, CDR2 YYEKEE (reference sequence). This CDR3 is CASSQHRAQSGANVLTF.

This clonotype is called medium-sized (0.01 to 0.1%) based on its frequency. This chain connects TRBV6-1 to TRBJ2-5. The CDR3 contains 15 residues. Germline CDR1 and CDR2: MNHNS and SASEGT. Here the CDR3 reads CASRATAKQQETQYF.

This clonotype is classed as medium-sized by frequency. V gene TRBV5-1 combines with J gene TRBJ2-2; TCRdb names TRBD1, which stays unverified in the absence of DNA. The CDR3 loop spans 15 amino acids. Germline V gives CDR1 SGHRS, CDR2 YFSETQ. The CDR3 is CASSLRGQNTGELFF. Full variable domain (missing parts from reference TRBV5-1 and TRBJ2-2): KAGVTQTPRYLIKTRGQQVTLSCSPISGHRSVSWYQQTPGQGLQFLFEYFSETQRNKGNFPGRFSGRQFSNSRSEMNVSTLELGDSALYLCASSLRGQNTGELFFGEGSRLTVL.

V usage is TRBV6-5 and J usage is TRBJ2-1. The CDR3 extends over 17 amino acids. Looked up from germline, CDR1 is MNHEY and CDR2 is SVGAGI. The CDR3 sequence is CASSYTLSAGLNNEQFF.

J is TRBJ1-3 and V is TRBV5-1. CDR1 and CDR2 (germline): SGHRS, YFSETQ. The CDR3 loop spans 15 amino acids. The CDR3 reads CASSLDGYSGNTIYF.

The chain combines TRBV14 with TRBJ2-3; TCRdb reports TRBD1, a call that lacks DNA to check it against. This CDR3 is 16 amino acids long. Germline CDR1 is SGHDN and CDR2 is FVKESK. CDR3 amino acids: CASSLKTGGVTDTQYF.

The rearrangement joins TRBV5-4 to TRBJ2-5; the TRBD1 assignment by TCRdb is unverifiable without DNA. Germline CDR1 SGHNT, CDR2 YYREEE (reference sequence). The CDR3 consists of 14 residues. Here the CDR3 reads CASSLERPPETQYF. Full variable domain (rest looked up from reference TRBV5-4 and TRBJ2-5): ETGVTQSPTHLIKTRGQQVTLRCSSQSGHNTVSWYQQALGQGPQFIFQYYREEENGRGNFPPRFSGLQFPNYSSELNVNALELDDSALYLCASSLERPPETQYFGPGTRLLVL.

Frequency places this clonotype as medium-sized. The V and J genes are TRBV5-6 and TRBJ2-7; absent DNA, TCRdb's TRBD1 call cannot be checked. Germline V gives CDR1 SGHDT, CDR2 YYEEEE. The CDR3 extends over 16 amino acids. The CDR3 spells CASSPSDRGTHYEQYF.

By frequency, this clonotype is medium-sized. The chain recombines TRBV19 with TRBJ2-1; TCRdb names TRBD1, which stays unverified in the absence of DNA. The germline V gene has CDR1 LNHDA and CDR2 SQIVND (reference sequence). The CDR3 consists of 15 residues. The CDR3 loop is CASTQGTGIYNEQFF.

Frequency places this clonotype as medium-sized. The genes are TRBV6-6 and TRBJ1-1. Germline values: CDR1 MNHNY, CDR2 SVGAGI (reference sequence). This CDR3 is 11 amino acids long. CDR3 amino acids: CASSGRGEAFF.

This clonotype counts as medium-sized by frequency. This rearrangement joins TRBV5-5 to TRBJ2-3; there is no DNA to check the TCRdb D call of TRBD1. This CDR3 contains 16 residues. Germline-derived CDR1 and CDR2 are SGHKS and YYEKEE (reference sequence). The CDR3 here is CASSTGTVPSTDTQYF.

The chain links TRBV5-1 to TRBJ2-2; the D gene TCRdb calls, TRBD2, cannot be checked with no DNA. In germline, CDR1 is SGHRS, CDR2 YFSETQ. The CDR3 extends over 16 amino acids. The CDR3 sequence is CASSLGGLAGTGELFF.

V is TRBV20-1 and J is TRBJ2-1; TCRdb reports TRBD1, a call that lacks DNA to check it against. Germline values: CDR1 DFQATT, CDR2 SNEGSKA (reference sequence). CDR3 length: 15 residues. The CDR3 is CSAPGEQSSYNEQFF.

V is TRBV4-2 and J is TRBJ1-5. The length of the CDR3 is 16 residues. Germline V gene sequence: CDR1 LGHNA, CDR2 YNFKEQ. The CDR3 spells CASSQGADYSNQPQHF.

V gene TRBV5-1 combines with J gene TRBJ2-7; the D call from TCRdb, TRBD1, cannot be confirmed without DNA. The length of the CDR3 is 15 residues. Germline assignment: CDR1 SGHRS and CDR2 YFSETQ. CDR3 region: CASSSNTGYMDEQYF.

This sequence joins TRBV12-3 or TRBV12-4 and TRBJ1-1; TCRdb lists TRBD1, though no DNA is available to test this call. This CDR3 region has 15 residues. CDR3 in amino acids: CASSPAGVLNTEAFF.

This clonotype is identified as medium-sized (0.01 to 0.1%) from frequency. The chain combines TRBV6-1 with TRBJ1-3. This CDR3 is 13 amino acids long. The germline V gene encodes CDR1 MNHNS and CDR2 SASEGT. CDR3 amino acids: CASSEVPRNTIYF.

The chain carries TRBV2 and TRBJ1-3; TCRdb selects TRBD1, and the lack of DNA leaves this call unchecked. The CDR3 is made up of 13 amino acids. Germline V gene lookup returns CDR1 SNHLY and CDR2 FYNNEI. CDR3 loop: CASKWQGGNTIYF.

V and J are TRBV4-2 and TRBJ2-2; TCRdb selects TRBD2, and the lack of DNA leaves this call unchecked. CDR3 length: 15 amino acids. Germline assignment: CDR1 LGHNA and CDR2 YNFKEQ. The CDR3 loop is CASSQGGSRSGELFF.

This clonotype is medium-sized by frequency. The rearrangement joins TRBV29-1 to TRBJ2-7; no DNA is available, so the TRBD1 call from TCRdb remains unchecked. The CDR3 loop spans 13 amino acids. The germline CDR1 and CDR2 sequences are SQVTM and ANQGSEA. The CDR3 sequence: CSAVQQGGYEQYF.

This clonotype is deemed medium-sized by its frequency. The CDR3 protein is CASSEGGGYGYTF. This sequence joins TRBV6-1 and TRBJ1-2; the D gene TCRdb calls, TRBD1, cannot be checked with no DNA. The CDR3 has 13 amino acids. Germline V gene data show CDR1 as MNHNS and CDR2 as SASEGT.

Its frequency marks this clonotype as medium-sized. CDR3 sequence reads: CASSLWGEDTQYF. The chain joins TRBV27 to TRBJ2-3; TCRdb calls TRBD2, which cannot be checked without DNA. Germline V gene lookup returns CDR1 MNHEY and CDR2 SMNVEV (reference sequence). The CDR3 length is 13 residues.